This T cell receptor (beta chain) is from a study of blood T cell repertoires in COVID-19. Study background: Collection of acute and convalescent COVID-19 samples took place in the United States, Italy and Spain.

Source study methods: Estimation of nucleated cell counts was performed using reference gene primer amplification. Profiling relied on immunoSEQ multiplex PCR, and the TCRdb table lists in-frame clones only, not all of them. Clonal size and the V and J genes are those of that table, whereas D and trimming came from the DNA. The repertoire holds approximately 10,000 clones, with 71% as singletons. The V end was cut by 3 bases, the J end by 2 bases, with 12 bases between. The CDR3 has 15 residues. Germline V CDR1 and CDR2: SGDLS, YYNGEE. Material for sequencing was peripheral blood. This receptor was obtained from a man in his fifties or sixties with COVID-19, enrolled during active disease. The V call is TRBV9, the J call TRBJ2-1, with D possibly being TRBD2 (6 bases). The CDR3 bases are TGTGCCAGCAGCGCAACTAGCCCACCCTACAATGAGCAGTTCTTC. Protein: CASSATSPPYNEQFF.